The 5 T cell receptor beta chains below all came from one sample that was sequenced in a study of blood T cell repertoires in COVID-19. Assay: immunoSEQ multiplex PCR; the TCRdb copy retains only in-frame clones and omits some. The sample has some 200,000 clones; under 85% are singletons. The sequencing input was peripheral blood. Every receptor here comes from a woman aged 80 or older with COVID-19, enrolled during active disease.

This sequence joins TRBV7-2 and TRBJ1-1; 8 positions match TRBD1. Germline V lookup: CDR1 SGHTA, CDR2 FQGNSA. Unmatched junction bases numbered 3, after V lost 1 base and J lost 8 bases. CDR3 size: 13 residues. CDR3 region: CASSLGRTGEAFF. CDR3 nucleotides: TGTGCCAGCAGCTTAGGGCGGACAGGGGAAGCTTTCTTT. The entire variable domain, with the rest obtained from reference TRBV7-2 and TRBJ1-1, is as follows: GAGVSQSPSNKVTEKGKDVELRCDPISGHTALYWYRQSLGQGLEFLIYFQGNSAPDKSGLPSDRFSAERTGGSVSTLTIQRTQQEDSAVYLCASSLGRTGEAFFGQGTRLTVV.

The genes are TRBV5-1 and TRBJ1-1; the match to TRBD1 covers 10 bases. Germline V gene sequence: CDR1 SGHRS, CDR2 YFSETQ. Losses at the gene ends were 8 bases for V and 3 bases for J; bases not matched to a gene: 7. The CDR3 runs to 14 residues. CDR3 sequence: CASKTDRGHTEAFF. CDR3 sequence (DNA): TGCGCCAGTAAGACCGACAGGGGGCACACTGAAGCTTTCTTT.

The V call is TRBV3-1 (or the pseudogene TRBV3-2), the J call TRBJ1-2; D perhaps matches TRBD1 (6 bases). This CDR3 has 14 amino acids. With 4 bases removed from V and 1 base from J, the gap between germline ends came to 10 bases. The germline gives CDR1 LGHDT, CDR2 YNNKEL (reference sequence). The CDR3, as DNA: TGTGCCAGCAGCCCATTAGGGGGTAACTATGGCTACACCTTC. This sequence encodes CASSPLGGNYGYTF.

CDR3 coding DNA: TGTGCCAGCAGCCAACGCGACCGGGACAGGGGAGCAGATACGCAGTATTTT. This encodes CASSQRDRDRGADTQYF. This chain connects TRBV4-2 to TRBJ2-3; 10 nucleotides match TRBD1. The length of the CDR3 is 17 residues. V dropped 2 bases and J dropped 4; count of bases not matched to a gene: 9. Germline loops: CDR1 LGHNA, CDR2 YNFKEQ.

This clone was counted only a few times. V is TRBV5-4 and J is TRBJ2-4; the match to TRBD1 covers 10 bases. The CDR3 runs to 16 residues. Losses at the gene ends were 4 bases for V and 3 bases for J; bases not matched to a gene: 7. Germline V gene sequence: CDR1 SGHNT, CDR2 YYREEE (reference sequence). The DNA for the CDR3 is TGTGCCAGCAGCCCGACAGGGGGCTTAGGCAAAAACATTCAGTACTTC. It translates to CASSPTGGLGKNIQYF.